A single sample gave rise to the 10 T cell receptor beta chains below, sequenced in a study of PD-1 blockade in classical Hodgkin lymphoma. Only in-frame clones appear in the TCRdb table, and some are missing; sequencing was by immunoSEQ multiplex PCR. The table shows about 24,000 clones, with around 84% occurring only once. Exposure to brentuximab vedotin varied, and each patient had relapsed following autologous stem cell transplantation. Purified CD4+ T cells were obtained from thawed PBMCs through magnetic negative selection. This sample comprised CD4+ T cells from blood, obtained at baseline. The receptor source for this set is a human donor with classical Hodgkin lymphoma.

This clone has a handful of counts. V gene TRBV9 combines with J gene TRBJ2-2, with D perhaps given as TRBD1 or TRBD2 (5 bases each). The CDR3 is 16 residues long. Per the germline V gene, CDR1 is SGDLS and CDR2 is YYNGEE. The germline V and J ends were trimmed by 3 bases and 7 bases, with 19 bases remaining between them. The CDR3 is CASSARDPSVGGELFF. Here the CDR3 DNA reads TGTGCCAGCAGCGCCCGGGACCCATCCGTCGGCGGGGAGCTGTTTTTT. The full variable domain, in which reference TRBV9 and TRBJ2-2 provide the parts outside the CDR3, is DSGVTQTPKHLITATGQRVTLRCSPRSGDLSVYWYQQSLDQGLQFLIQYYNGEERAKGNILERFSAQQFPDLHSELNLSSLELGDSALYFCASSARDPSVGGELFFGEGSRLTVL.

The genes are TRBV6-5 and TRBJ2-2; possibly TRBD1 for D (6 bases). Deletions cut 0 bases from V and 1 base from J, with 6 bases between. This CDR3 spans 15 amino acids. The germline V gene encodes CDR1 MNHEY and CDR2 SVGAGI. The CDR3 protein is CASSYSDRNTGELFF. In DNA form, the CDR3 reads TGTGCCAGCAGTTACTCGGACAGGAACACCGGGGAGCTGTTTTTT.

The chain has TRBV6-5 and TRBJ2-7, with 9 bases matching TRBD1. CDR3 length equals 15 residues. The germline CDR1 and CDR2 sequences are MNHEY and SVGAGI. V shed 0 bases and J 6 bases; nucleotides not matched to a gene: 6. The CDR3 bases are TGTGCCAGCAGTTACTCCGGGACAGGGCTTTCCGAGCAGTACTTC. It is translated as CASSYSGTGLSEQYF.

The J gene is TRBJ1-2, the V gene TRBV10-3; D possibly corresponds to TRBD1 (6 bases). V was cut by 3 bases and J by 8 bases, with 16 bases left in between. The CDR3 consists of 14 residues. Germline V lookup: CDR1 ENHRY, CDR2 SYGVKD. CDR3 in DNA: TGTGCCATCAGTGAATATCAGGGGTCGGGAGGCTACACCTTC. Translating it yields CAISEYQGSGGYTF.

The chain combines TRBV21-1 with TRBJ2-1; no DNA check was done on the table's D call, TRBD2. TRBV21-1 is listed as a pseudogene. This CDR3 spans 15 amino acids. CDR3 residues: CASSKALRRGHEQFF. The CDR3 bases are TGTGCCAGCAGCAAAGCTCTAAGGAGGGGCCATGAGCAGTTCTTC.

The V call is TRBV6-4, the J call TRBJ1-1; TRBD1 might be the D (5 bases). This CDR3 is built from 13 residues. Trimming shortened V by 2 bases and J by 11 bases, and 15 bases separated the two germline ends. Germline values: CDR1 MRHNA, CDR2 SNTAGT. CDR3: CASSDGMGLRAFF. The DNA for the CDR3 is TGTGCCAGCAGTGACGGTATGGGGCTCCGCGCTTTCTTT.

The chain links TRBV19 to TRBJ2-1, with 9 bases fitting TRBD2. Trimming removed 5 bases from V and 7 bases from J; junction bases left unmatched: 9. This CDR3 region has 15 residues. Germline CDR1 reads LNHDA; CDR2 reads SQIVND (reference sequence). In DNA form, the CDR3 reads TGTGCCAGTAGTTCCAGGACTAGCGCGCGGAATGAGCAGTTCTTC. It translates to CASSSRTSARNEQFF.

This chain connects TRBV2 to TRBJ2-7, with D maybe TRBD1 (6 bases). V lost 10 bases and J lost 2, with 18 bases in between. CDR1 and CDR2 from the germline V gene are SNHLY and FYNNEI. This CDR3 has 14 amino acids. CDR3 bases: TGTGCCACCGTACCCGGGACAACCACCTACGAGCAGTACTTC. Protein: CATVPGTTTYEQYF.

This clone showed up just a few times. This CDR3 is CASSKWDIVEAFF. The CDR3 DNA reads as TGTGCCAGCAGTAAATGGGACATCGTTGAAGCTTTCTTT. This rearrangement joins TRBV2 to TRBJ1-1, with TRBD1 as a possible D gene (6 bases). The germline V gene has CDR1 SNHLY and CDR2 FYNNEI. The CDR3 spans 13 residues. Trimming took 5 bases from V and 7 from J, leaving 14 bases between them.

The gene calls are TRBV19 and TRBJ2-3; 8 positions agree with TRBD1. This CDR3 spans 14 amino acids. Germline V gives CDR1 LNHDA, CDR2 SQIVND (reference sequence). V was pared by 2 bases and J by 5 bases, with 3 bases of the junction left unmatched. CDR3 DNA sequence: TGTGCCAGTAGTATACAGGGGGCGAAAGATACGCAGTATTTT. Amino acids: CASSIQGAKDTQYF.